This paragraph covers one T cell receptor (beta chain) sequence. This sample was taken from a study of T cell repertoires and Cas9 in healthy adults. Study summary: Multi-effector potency, cytotoxicity and lineage were assessed in SpCas9-reactive CD4 and CD8 T cells.

Trimming took off 6 bases at V and 9 bases at J, with 12 bases between the two ends. Germline V gene data show CDR1 as SNHLY and CDR2 as FYNNEI. This CDR3 spans 12 amino acids. The protocol was immunoSEQ multiplex PCR, while the TCRdb copy is restricted to in-frame clones and leaves out a portion. The data hold tens of thousands of clones, with 90% observed a single time. Sequenced: CD4+ effector T cells (CD127+, CD25-, CD137-, CD154-) from PBMCs; culture status not recorded. The source is a human donor in good health. The rearrangement uses TRBV2 and TRBJ1-5; D is unresolved. CDR3 loop: CASSRHSRPQHF. The CDR3 DNA is TGTGCCAGCAGCCGCCACTCTCGGCCCCAGCATTTT.